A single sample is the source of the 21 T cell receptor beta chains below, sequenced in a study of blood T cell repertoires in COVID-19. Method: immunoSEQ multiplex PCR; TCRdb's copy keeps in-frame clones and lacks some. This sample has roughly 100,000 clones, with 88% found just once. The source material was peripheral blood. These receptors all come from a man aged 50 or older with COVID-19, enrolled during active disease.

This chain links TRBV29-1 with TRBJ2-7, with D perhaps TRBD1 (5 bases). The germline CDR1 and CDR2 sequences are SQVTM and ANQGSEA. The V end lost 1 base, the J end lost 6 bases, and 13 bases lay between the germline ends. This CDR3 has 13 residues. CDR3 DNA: TGCAGCGTTGAAGTGAATCAGGGTGGCGAGCAGTACTTC. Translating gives CSVEVNQGGEQYF.

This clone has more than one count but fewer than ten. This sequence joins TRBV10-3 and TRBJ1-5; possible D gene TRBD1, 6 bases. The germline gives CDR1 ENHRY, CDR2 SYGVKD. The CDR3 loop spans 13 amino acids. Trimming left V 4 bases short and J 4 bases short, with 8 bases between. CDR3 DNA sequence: TGTGCCATCAGTGTGGACAGTAATCAGCCCCAGCATTTT. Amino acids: CAISVDSNQPQHF.

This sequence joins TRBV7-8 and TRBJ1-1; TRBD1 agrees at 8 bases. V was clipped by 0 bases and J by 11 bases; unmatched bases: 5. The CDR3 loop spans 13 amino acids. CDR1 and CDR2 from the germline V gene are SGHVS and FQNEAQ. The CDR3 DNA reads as TGTGCCAGCAGCTTAGCAACAGGGGGGAAGGCTTTCTTT. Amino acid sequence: CASSLATGGKAFF.

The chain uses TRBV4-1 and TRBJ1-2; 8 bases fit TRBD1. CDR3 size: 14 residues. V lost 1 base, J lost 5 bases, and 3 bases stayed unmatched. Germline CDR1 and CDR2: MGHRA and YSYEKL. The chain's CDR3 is CASSQAGGGYGYTF. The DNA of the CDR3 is TGCGCCAGCAGCCAAGCAGGGGGCGGGTATGGCTACACCTTC.

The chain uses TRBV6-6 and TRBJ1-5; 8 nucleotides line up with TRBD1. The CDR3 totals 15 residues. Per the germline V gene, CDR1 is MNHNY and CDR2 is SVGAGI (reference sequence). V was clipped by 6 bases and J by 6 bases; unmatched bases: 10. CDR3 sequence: CASSRDRGLFQPQHF. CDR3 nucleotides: TGTGCCAGCAGCCGTGACAGGGGTTTATTTCAGCCCCAGCATTTT.

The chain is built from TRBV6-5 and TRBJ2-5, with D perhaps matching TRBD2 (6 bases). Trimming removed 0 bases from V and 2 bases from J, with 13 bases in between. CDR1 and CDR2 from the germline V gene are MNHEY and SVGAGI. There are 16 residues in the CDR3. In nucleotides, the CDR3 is TGTGCCAGCAGTTACTCTGGGGGGTCAAGTCAAGAGACCCAGTACTTC. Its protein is CASSYSGGSSQETQYF.

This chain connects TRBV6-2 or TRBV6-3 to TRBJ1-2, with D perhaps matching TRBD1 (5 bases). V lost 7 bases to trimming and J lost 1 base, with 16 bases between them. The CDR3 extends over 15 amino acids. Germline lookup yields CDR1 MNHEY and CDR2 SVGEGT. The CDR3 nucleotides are TGTGCCAGCACCCCCTACCTGGGGCATAACTATGGCTACACCTTC. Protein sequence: CASTPYLGHNYGYTF.

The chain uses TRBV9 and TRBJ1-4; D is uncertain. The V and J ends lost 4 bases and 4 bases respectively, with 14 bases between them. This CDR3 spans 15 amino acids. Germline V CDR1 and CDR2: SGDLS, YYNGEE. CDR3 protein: CASSPASTINEKLFF. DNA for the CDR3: TGTGCCAGCAGCCCCGCGTCAACTATTAATGAAAAACTGTTTTTT.

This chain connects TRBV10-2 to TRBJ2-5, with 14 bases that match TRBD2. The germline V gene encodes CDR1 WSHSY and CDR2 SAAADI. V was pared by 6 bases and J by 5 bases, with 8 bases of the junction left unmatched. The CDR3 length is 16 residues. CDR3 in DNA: TGCGCCAGCAGGCCGGGACTAGCGGGGGCAGAGGAGACCCAGTACTTC. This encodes CASRPGLAGAEETQYF.

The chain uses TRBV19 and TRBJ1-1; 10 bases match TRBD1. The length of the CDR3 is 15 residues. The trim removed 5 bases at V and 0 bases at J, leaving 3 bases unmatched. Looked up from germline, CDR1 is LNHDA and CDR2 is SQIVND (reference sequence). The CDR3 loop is CASSPGQGVNTEAFF. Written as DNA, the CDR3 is TGTGCCAGTAGTCCCGGACAGGGGGTGAACACTGAAGCTTTCTTT.

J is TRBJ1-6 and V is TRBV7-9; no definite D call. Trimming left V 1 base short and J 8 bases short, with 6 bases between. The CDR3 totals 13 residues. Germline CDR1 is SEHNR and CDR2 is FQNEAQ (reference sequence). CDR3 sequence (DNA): TGTGCCAGCAGCTTAGTCAGTGATTCACCCCTCCACTTT. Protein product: CASSLVSDSPLHF.

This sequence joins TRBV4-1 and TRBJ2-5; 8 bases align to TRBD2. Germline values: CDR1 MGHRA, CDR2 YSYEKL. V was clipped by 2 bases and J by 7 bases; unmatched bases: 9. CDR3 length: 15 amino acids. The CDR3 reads CASSQHGGAEGTQYF. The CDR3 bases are TGCGCCAGCAGCCAACACGGGGGGGCGGAAGGGACCCAGTACTTC.

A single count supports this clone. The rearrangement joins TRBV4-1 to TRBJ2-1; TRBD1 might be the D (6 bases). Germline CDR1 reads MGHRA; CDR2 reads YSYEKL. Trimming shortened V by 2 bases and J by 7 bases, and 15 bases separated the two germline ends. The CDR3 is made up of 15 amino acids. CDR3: CASSQQGSSLNEQFF. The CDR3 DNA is TGCGCCAGCAGCCAACAGGGGTCTAGTTTAAATGAGCAGTTCTTC.

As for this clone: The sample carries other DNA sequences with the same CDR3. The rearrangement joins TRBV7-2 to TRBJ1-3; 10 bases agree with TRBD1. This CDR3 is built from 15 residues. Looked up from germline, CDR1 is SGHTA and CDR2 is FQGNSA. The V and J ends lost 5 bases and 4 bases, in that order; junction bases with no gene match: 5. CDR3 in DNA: TGTGCCAGCAGCCCCGACAGGGGGCAAGGAAACACCATATATTTT. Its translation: CASSPDRGQGNTIYF.

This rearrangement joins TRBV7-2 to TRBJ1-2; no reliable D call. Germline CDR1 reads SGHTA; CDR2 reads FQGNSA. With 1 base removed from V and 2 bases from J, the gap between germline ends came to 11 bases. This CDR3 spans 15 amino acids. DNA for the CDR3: TGTGCCAGCAGCTTAGTCCGGGGTGAGAACTATGGCTACACCTTC. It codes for CASSLVRGENYGYTF.

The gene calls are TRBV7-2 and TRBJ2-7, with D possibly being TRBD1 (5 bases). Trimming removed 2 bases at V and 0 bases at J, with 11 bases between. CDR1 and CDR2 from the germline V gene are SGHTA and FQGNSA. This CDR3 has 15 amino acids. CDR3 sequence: CASSLLDRLSYEQYF. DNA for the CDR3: TGTGCCAGCAGCTTACTTGACAGACTCTCCTACGAGCAGTACTTC.

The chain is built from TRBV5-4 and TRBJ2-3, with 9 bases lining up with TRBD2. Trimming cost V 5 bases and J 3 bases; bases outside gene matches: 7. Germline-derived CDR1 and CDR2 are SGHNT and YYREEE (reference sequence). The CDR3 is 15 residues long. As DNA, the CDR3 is TGTGCCAGCAGGCGCGCGGGGGGGCCAACAGATACGCAGTATTTT. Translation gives CASRRAGGPTDTQYF.

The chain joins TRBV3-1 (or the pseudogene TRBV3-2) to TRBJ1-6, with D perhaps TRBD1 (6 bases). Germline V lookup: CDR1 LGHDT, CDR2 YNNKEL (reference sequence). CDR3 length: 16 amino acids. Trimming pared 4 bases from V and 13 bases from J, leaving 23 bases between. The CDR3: CASSLRGGNFGSPLHF. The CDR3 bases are TGTGCCAGCAGCCTCAGAGGGGGTAACTTCGGGTCGCCCCTCCACTTT.

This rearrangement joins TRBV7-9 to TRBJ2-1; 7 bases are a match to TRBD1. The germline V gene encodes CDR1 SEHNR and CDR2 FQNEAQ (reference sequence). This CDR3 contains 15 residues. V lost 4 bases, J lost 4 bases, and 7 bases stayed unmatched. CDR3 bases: TGTGCCAGCAGCTCCGGGACAGCCGTATACAATGAGCAGTTCTTC. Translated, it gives CASSSGTAVYNEQFF.

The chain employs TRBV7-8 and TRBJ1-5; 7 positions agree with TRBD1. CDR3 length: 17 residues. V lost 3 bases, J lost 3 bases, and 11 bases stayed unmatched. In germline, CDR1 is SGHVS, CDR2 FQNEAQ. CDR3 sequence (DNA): TGTGCCAGCAGCTTCTCCTCGTGGACAGGCCTCAATCAGCCCCAGCATTTT. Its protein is CASSFSSWTGLNQPQHF.

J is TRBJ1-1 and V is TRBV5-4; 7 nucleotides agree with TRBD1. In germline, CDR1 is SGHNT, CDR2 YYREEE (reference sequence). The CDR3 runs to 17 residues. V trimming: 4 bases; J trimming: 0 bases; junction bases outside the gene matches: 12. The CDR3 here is CASSPGWDSTMNTEAFF. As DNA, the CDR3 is TGTGCCAGCAGCCCTGGGTGGGACAGTACAATGAACACTGAAGCTTTCTTT. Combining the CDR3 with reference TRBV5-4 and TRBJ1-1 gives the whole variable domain ETGVTQSPTHLIKTRGQQVTLRCSSQSGHNTVSWYQQALGQGPQFIFQYYREEENGRGNFPPRFSGLQFPNYSSELNVNALELDDSALYLCASSPGWDSTMNTEAFFGQGTRLTVV.